This TCR beta chain was captured by sequencing in a study of blood T cell repertoires in COVID-19. Study at large: There were acute and convalescent COVID-19 samples, and they came from the United States, Italy and Spain. PBMCs, B-cell-depleted T cells, or T cells provided the cDNA or gDNA that made up the material.

CDR3 size: 15 residues. The V gene end was trimmed by 4 bases and the J gene end by 6 bases; junction bases not matched to a gene: 4. The germline V gene encodes CDR1 LGHDT and CDR2 YNNKEL (reference sequence). As originally analysed: Reference gene primer amplification in the assay estimated nucleated cell counts. TCRdb keeps only in-frame clones here, not all; method: immunoSEQ multiplex PCR. The DNA was the basis for D and trimming; V, J and clone size are from that table. The data contain tens of thousands of clones, 85% of them singletons. Specimen: peripheral blood. The chain uses TRBV3-1 (or the pseudogene TRBV3-2) and TRBJ2-2; 11 bases line up with TRBD2. This receptor was identified in a man in his 70s with acute or convalescent COVID-19. CDR3 sequence (DNA): TGTGCCAGCAGCCGAAAGACTAGCGGGGCCGGGGAGCTGTTTTTT. Protein product: CASSRKTSGAGELFF.